The 21 T cell receptor beta chains below were found in one sample sequenced in a study of low-dose radiotherapy and immunotherapy resistance in tumors. cDNA synthesis used a TRAV/TRBV-specific primer set for both chains. Amplification, which lasted about 20 PCR cycles, used a constant-region primer and V-primer adapter to amplify TCRs. One entry per CDR3 protein results from TCRdb running MiXCR on the reads. The sample records 6,500 to 8,500 distinct CDR3 sequences, roughly 88% being singletons. These receptor sequences come from a human donor with advanced metastatic prostate, ovarian, gallbladder or colorectal cancer (not recorded which). This table probably holds off-target reads from a library built for another chain.

The CDR3 protein is CASRPCFDSNEQFF. DNA for the CDR3: TGTGCAAGTCGCCCGTGTTTCGACAGCAATGAGCAGTTCTTC. V gene TRBV12-2 combines with J gene TRBJ2-1; no check of the table's D call, TRBD1, against the DNA was made. TRBV12-2 is noted as a pseudogene. This CDR3 spans 14 amino acids.

The rearrangement links TRBV29-1 to TRBJ1-1; D not resolved. The ends were cut back, 4 bases at V and 4 bases at J, with 13 bases in the middle. This CDR3 comprises 13 residues. The V gene's germline CDR1 is SQVTM and CDR2 ANQGSEA. The CDR3 DNA sequence: TGCAGCGTTGTTGGGCAGTACGCCACTGAAGCTTTCTTT. Amino acid sequence: CSVVGQYATEAFF.

The J gene is TRBJ2-7, the V gene TRBV2; D is unresolved. Trimming pared 2 bases from V and 0 bases from J, leaving 11 bases between. Germline loops: CDR1 SNHLY, CDR2 FYNNEI. The CDR3 consists of 15 residues. CDR3 amino acids: CASSELGQSSYEQYF. CDR3 sequence (DNA): TGTGCCAGCAGTGAACTAGGCCAGAGCTCCTACGAGCAGTACTTC.

The chain carries TRBV3-1 and TRBJ1-6, with D unresolved. The V and J ends lost 3 bases and 5 bases respectively, with 5 bases between them. The germline gives CDR1 LGHDT, CDR2 YNNKEL (reference sequence). This CDR3 spans 13 amino acids. As DNA, the CDR3 is TGTGCCAGCAGCCAGCCCGATAATTCACCCCTCCACTTT. This gives the protein CASSQPDNSPLHF.

This rearrangement joins TRBV6-6 to TRBJ1-1, with no clear D. The CDR3 is made up of 12 amino acids. Trimming took 5 bases from V and 6 from J, leaving 10 bases between them. Germline CDR1 is MNHNY and CDR2 is SVGAGI (reference sequence). The CDR3 DNA sequence: TGTGCCAGCAGTGAAGTGGGTGCTGAAGCTTTCTTT. The encoded protein is CASSEVGAEAFF.

The gene calls are TRBV12-3 or TRBV12-4 and TRBJ2-7, with D hard to call. CDR3 length: 14 residues. The V end was cut by 2 bases, the J end by 6 bases, with 14 bases between. CDR3 amino acids: CASSLWRQGIEQYF. The CDR3 nucleotides are TGTGCCAGCAGTTTATGGCGACAAGGTATCGAGCAGTACTTC.

The gene calls are TRBV7-9 and TRBJ1-1, with D possibly matching TRBD1 (5 bases). Trimming took 5 bases from V and 4 from J, leaving 11 bases between them. The CDR3 consists of 13 residues. Germline CDR1 and CDR2: SEHNR and FQNEAQ (reference sequence). CDR3 region: CASSPEGFTEAFF. CDR3 bases: TGTGCCAGCAGCCCGGAGGGGTTCACTGAAGCTTTCTTT. The full variable domain, completed using reference TRBV7-9 and TRBJ1-1, is DTGVSQNPRHKITKRGQNVTFRCDPISEHNRLYWYRQTLGQGPEFLTYFQNEAQLEKSRLLSDRFSAERPKGSFSTLEIQRTEQGDSAMYLCASSPEGFTEAFFGQGTRLTVV.

The chain joins TRBV3-1 to TRBJ2-5, with D perhaps matching TRBD1 (6 bases). The CDR3 has 13 amino acids. The V end lost 5 bases, the J end lost 3 bases, and 10 bases lay between the germline ends. Germline loops: CDR1 LGHDT, CDR2 YNNKEL (reference sequence). The CDR3 sequence: CASSNRDKETQYF. CDR3 coding DNA: TGTGCCAGCAGCAACCGGGACAAAGAGACCCAGTACTTC.

The V call is TRBV5-1, the J call TRBJ1-5; TRBD1 matches 7 bases. CDR3 size: 13 residues. Germline V gene data show CDR1 as SGHRS and CDR2 as YFSETQ. Germline trimming cut 2 bases from V and 8 bases from J; bases unmatched to any gene: 4. The chain's CDR3 is CASSLGGGEPQHF. Here the CDR3 DNA reads TGCGCCAGCAGCTTAGGGGGCGGGGAGCCCCAGCATTTT.

The chain has TRBV11-2 and TRBJ1-5, with unresolved D. The V end was cut by 3 bases, the J end by 5 bases, with 8 bases between. The CDR3 has 13 amino acids. Germline loops: CDR1 SGHAT, CDR2 FQNNGV. The DNA for the CDR3 is TGTGCCAGCAGCTTGAGTGGATATCAGCCCCAGCATTTT. It specifies CASSLSGYQPQHF.

This chain connects TRBV28 to TRBJ2-1, with 10 bases matching TRBD2. Germline CDR1 and CDR2: MDHEN and SYDVKM. With 8 bases clipped from V and 3 bases from J, the junction kept 13 bases outside the gene matches. The CDR3 length is 17 residues. Here the CDR3 reads CASYPMGVAGGYNEQFF. The CDR3 DNA reads TGTGCCAGCTATCCGATGGGCGTAGCGGGGGGCTACAATGAGCAGTTCTTC.

This clonotype occurred a few times. This chain links TRBV7-2 with TRBJ2-2, with D possibly matching TRBD1 (6 bases). From germline, CDR1 is SGHTA and CDR2 FQGNSA. V dropped 5 bases and J dropped 0 bases, with 16 bases sitting between them. The CDR3 is 17 amino acids. CDR3 bases: TGTGCCAGCAGCCCAGGGGTGGTAATCGCGAACACCGGGGAGCTGTTTTTT. Protein sequence: CASSPGVVIANTGELFF.

The chain has TRBV12-3 or TRBV12-4 and TRBJ2-1; TRBD1 aligns across 9 bases. This CDR3 region has 16 residues. The ends lost 2 bases at V and 5 bases at J; junction bases unmatched: 7. The chain's CDR3 is CASSLRGTGSNNEQFF. The CDR3 DNA reads as TGTGCCAGCAGTTTACGTGGGACAGGGTCGAACAATGAGCAGTTCTTC.

This clonotype was found once. The chain links TRBV10-3 to TRBJ1-4; D may be TRBD1 (5 bases). The CDR3 totals 14 residues. In germline, CDR1 is ENHRY, CDR2 SYGVKD. Trimming cost V 5 bases and J 7 bases, with 14 bases left between them. The CDR3 DNA follows: TGTGCCATCAGTATCGGCAGGGATGGTGAAAAACTGTTTTTT. Protein product: CAISIGRDGEKLFF.

This clonotype was seen a single time. The CDR3 DNA reads as TGTGCCAGCAGCCCCGGGGTCACCACCCACAATGAGCAGTTCTTC. Amino acid sequence: CASSPGVTTHNEQFF. The genes are TRBV11-3 and TRBJ2-1; maybe TRBD2 (5 bases). The CDR3 runs 15 residues. Germline loops: CDR1 SGHNT, CDR2 YENEEA. Trimming pared 5 bases from V and 5 bases from J, leaving 16 bases between.

The chain employs TRBV3-1 and TRBJ1-5; no firm D call. The CDR3 sequence is 14 residues long. Germline V lookup: CDR1 LGHDT, CDR2 YNNKEL (reference sequence). Trimming pared 1 base from V and 4 bases from J, leaving 8 bases between. The CDR3 DNA reads as TGTGCCAGCAGCCAAGGGAATGGGAATCAGCCCCAGCATTTT. Translated: CASSQGNGNQPQHF.

J is TRBJ1-4 and V is TRBV11-2, with TRBD1 identical over 7 bases. Germline-derived CDR1 and CDR2 are SGHAT and FQNNGV. Trimming took 2 bases from V and 7 from J; bases not matched to a gene: 13. The CDR3 contains 17 residues. This CDR3 reads CASSLSAGTARGEKLFF. The CDR3 coding sequence is TGTGCCAGCAGCTTAAGTGCCGGGACAGCTAGAGGTGAAAAACTGTTTTTT. The full variable domain, its missing parts supplied by reference TRBV11-2 and TRBJ1-4, is EAGVAQSPRYKIIEKRQSVAFWCNPISGHATLYWYQQILGQGPKLLIQFQNNGVVDDSQLPKDRFSAERLKGVDSTLKIQPAKLEDSAVYLCASSLSAGTARGEKLFFGSGTQLSVL.

V usage is TRBV5-4 and J usage is TRBJ2-3, with a tentative D call TRBD1 (6 bases). The V gene lost 6 bases and the J gene lost 3 bases, with 17 bases spanning the gap. Germline values: CDR1 SGHNT, CDR2 YYREEE (reference sequence). The CDR3 spans 15 residues. The CDR3 DNA is TGTGCCAGCACCCCAGGACAGAGTGGTACAGATACGCAGTATTTT. Translating gives CASTPGQSGTDTQYF. Together with reference TRBV5-4 and TRBJ2-3, the CDR3 gives the full variable domain: ETGVTQSPTHLIKTRGQQVTLRCSSQSGHNTVSWYQQALGQGPQFIFQYYREEENGRGNFPPRFSGLQFPNYSSELNVNALELDDSALYLCASTPGQSGTDTQYFGPGTRLTVL.

V and J are TRBV12-3 or TRBV12-4 and TRBJ1-3; D is unclear. The CDR3 extends over 19 amino acids. V shed 4 bases and J shed 4 bases, with 26 bases lying between them. DNA of the CDR3: TGTGCCAGCAGTTCATCCGGTAAAACCGGGAGCCGAGGGGGAAACACCATATATTTT. Translation: CASSSSGKTGSRGGNTIYF.

The rearrangement joins TRBV6-6 to TRBJ2-3; D call uncertain. V shed 8 bases and J shed 2 bases, with 11 bases lying between them. This CDR3 contains 13 residues. Germline V lookup: CDR1 MNHNY, CDR2 SVGAGI (reference sequence). CDR3 loop: CASGPSPTDTQYF. CDR3 bases: TGTGCCAGCGGGCCCTCACCCACAGATACGCAGTATTTT.

V gene TRBV20-1 combines with J gene TRBJ2-3, with 8 bases fitting TRBD2. The CDR3 contains 16 residues. Trimming took 4 bases from V and 0 from J; bases not matched to a gene: 9. The germline CDR1 and CDR2 sequences are DFQATT and SNEGSKA (reference sequence). CDR3 in DNA: TGCAGTGCTACCTTAGAGAAGCGGGGGAGCACAGATACGCAGTATTTT. It encodes CSATLEKRGSTDTQYF.